This T cell receptor beta chain was identified during a study of cytomegalovirus exposure and HLA in healthy donors. Study-wide points: When the data were analyzed later, several of the most significant clusters appeared to be linked to common viral pathogens. The study had only CMV serostatus as immune exposure information. Data from an earlier analysis indicated that most TCR beta V segments were productive either about 87% or about 30% of the time.

The donors comprised healthy bone marrow donors. This CDR3 has 15 amino acids. Germline CDR1 and CDR2: SGHVS and FNYEAQ. With 10 bases removed from V and 4 bases from J, the gap between germline ends came to 21 bases. 13 Jbeta primers and 60 Vbeta primers were used for the PCR. Repertoires were generated with immunoSEQ multiplex PCR, while TCRdb's copy carries only in-frame clones and drops some. The repertoire holds about 160,000 clones, with about 80% as singletons. In the case of this clone: Its specificity is unknown.

Source material: PBMCs. The receptor was isolated from a man aged 30-40 years in good health and CMV-seronegative. This rearrangement joins TRBV7-6 to TRBJ2-3, with D maybe TRBD2 (7 bases). This CDR3 reads CATEGGDRGPDTQYF. As DNA, the CDR3 is TGTGCCACCGAGGGGGGGGATAGGGGCCCAGATACGCAGTATTTT.